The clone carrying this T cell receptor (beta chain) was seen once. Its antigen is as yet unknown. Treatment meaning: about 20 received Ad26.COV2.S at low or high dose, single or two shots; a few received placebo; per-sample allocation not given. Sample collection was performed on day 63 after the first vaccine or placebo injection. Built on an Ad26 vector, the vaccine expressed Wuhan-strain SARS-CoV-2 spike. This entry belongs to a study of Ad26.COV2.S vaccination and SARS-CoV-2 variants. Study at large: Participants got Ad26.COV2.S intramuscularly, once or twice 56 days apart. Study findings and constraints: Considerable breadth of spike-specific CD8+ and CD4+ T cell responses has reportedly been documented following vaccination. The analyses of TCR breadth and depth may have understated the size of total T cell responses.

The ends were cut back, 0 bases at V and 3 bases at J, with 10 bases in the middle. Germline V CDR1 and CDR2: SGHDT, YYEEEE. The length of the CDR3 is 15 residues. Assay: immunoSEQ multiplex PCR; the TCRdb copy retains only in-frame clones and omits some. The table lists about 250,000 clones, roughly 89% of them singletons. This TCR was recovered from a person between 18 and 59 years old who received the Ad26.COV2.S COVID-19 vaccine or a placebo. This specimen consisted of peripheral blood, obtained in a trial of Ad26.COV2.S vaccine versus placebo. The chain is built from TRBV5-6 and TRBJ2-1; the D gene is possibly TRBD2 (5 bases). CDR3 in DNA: TGTGCCAGCAGCTTGGGAGGGAGAAACTACAATGAGCAGTTCTTC. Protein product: CASSLGGRNYNEQFF.